This TCR beta chain was obtained from a study of beta chain features in type 1 diabetes. Overall study: When patients were set against healthy donors, age, gender and cell yields were similar.

TCRB transcripts that were expressed got sequenced, as all of the isolated RNA had been reverse transcribed. Each sample of naive, central memory or regulatory T cells had, on average, about 3.57 million reads. Using immunoSEQ multiplex PCR, the repertoire was profiled, and TCRdb retains in-frame clones only, with some absent. The table records some 22,000 clones, over 60% of them present only once. The CDR3 is 14 residues long. V lost 4 bases to trimming and J lost 2 bases; unmatched junction nucleotides: 2. Germline CDR1 is WSHSY and CDR2 is SAAADI. The source of this sequence is a woman between 40 and 50 years old in good health. V is TRBV10-2 and J is TRBJ2-3, with TRBD2 identical over 8 bases. The material sequenced was Tregs from blood. CDR3 nucleotides: TGCGCCAGCAGTGTAGCGGGGTTCACAGATACGCAGTATTTT. Translation: CASSVAGFTDTQYF.